This passage covers 25 T cell receptor beta chains from one sample sequenced in a study of shared clonotypes between healthy human individuals. Produced via immunoSEQ multiplex PCR; TCRdb's table is partial and in-frame only. The sample contains about 2 million clones, about 95% of which appear only once. The sequenced sample was naive CD4+ T cells sorted from blood. The subset: CD45RA+ positively selected. These receptors were obtained from a man younger than 35 in good health.

CDR3 nucleotides: TGTGCCAGCAGCTTGGCTCTCGGGGTTACTGGCGAGCAGTACTTC. Protein: CASSLALGVTGEQYF. J is TRBJ2-7 and V is TRBV5-4, with a weak D call TRBD2 (5 bases). Looked up from germline, CDR1 is SGHNT and CDR2 is YYREEE (reference sequence). The CDR3 totals 15 residues. V lost 0 bases to trimming and J lost 6 bases, with 16 bases between them.

This chain links TRBV19 with TRBJ1-6; 7 nucleotides line up with TRBD1. J was trimmed by 7 bases and V by 4 bases; bases with no gene match: 7. Looked up from germline, CDR1 is LNHDA and CDR2 is SQIVND (reference sequence). The CDR3 is 15 amino acids. CDR3 in amino acids: CASSTSGQNNSPLHF. Written as DNA, the CDR3 is TGTGCCAGTAGTACCTCGGGACAGAACAATTCACCCCTCCACTTT.

The rearrangement joins TRBV7-9 to TRBJ2-1, with TRBD2 identical over 8 bases. This CDR3 comprises 18 residues. The V gene end was trimmed by 4 bases and the J gene end by 0 bases; junction bases not matched to a gene: 11. Germline lookup yields CDR1 SEHNR and CDR2 FQNEAQ (reference sequence). CDR3 DNA sequence: TGTGCCAGCAGCTCGACAGTGGGCGGGAGGAGCTCCTACAATGAGCAGTTCTTC. It translates to CASSSTVGGRSSYNEQFF. Supplemented by reference TRBV7-9 and TRBJ2-1, the full variable domain reads DTGVSQNPRHKITKRGQNVTFRCDPISEHNRLYWYRQTLGQGPEFLTYFQNEAQLEKSRLLSDRFSAERPKGSFSTLEIQRTEQGDSAMYLCASSSTVGGRSSYNEQFFGPGTRLTVL.

The rearrangement links TRBV5-1 to TRBJ1-2; D is possibly TRBD1 (5 bases). Germline CDR1 is SGHRS and CDR2 is YFSETQ. This CDR3 spans 15 amino acids. Trimming cost V 5 bases and J 6 bases, with 20 bases left between them. The CDR3: CASSLQTGTENGYTF. As DNA, the CDR3 is TGCGCCAGCAGTTTACAAACCGGGACCGAGAATGGCTACACCTTC.

This clone showed up just once. The chain carries TRBV7-2 and TRBJ2-7; 10 bases match TRBD1. The germline CDR1 and CDR2 sequences are SGHTA and FQGNSA. The CDR3 sequence is 14 residues long. With V trimmed by 6 bases and J by 9 bases, 11 bases remained unmatched. The CDR3 bases are TGTGCCAGCAGAGGAGCCCGGGACAGGGGTTTGCAGTACTTC. Translated: CASRGARDRGLQYF.

The chain combines TRBV4-1 with TRBJ2-7; D gene ambiguous. This CDR3 is built from 12 residues. The V gene's germline CDR1 is MGHRA and CDR2 YSYEKL. The V and J ends lost 0 bases and 7 bases respectively, with 7 bases between them. The CDR3 DNA reads TGCGCCAGCAGCCAAGATGGTGAAGAGCAGTACTTC. Translation gives CASSQDGEEQYF.

In the case of this clone: The same CDR3 is also encoded by other DNA sequences in this sample. The chain employs TRBV6-5 and TRBJ2-7; D gene unclear. The CDR3 has 13 amino acids. Trimming removed 6 bases at V and 1 base at J, with 10 bases between. The V gene's germline CDR1 is MNHEY and CDR2 SVGAGI. The CDR3 DNA is TGTGCCAGCAGGCCTTCGGGTTCCTACGAGCAGTACTTC. This gives the protein CASRPSGSYEQYF.

The chain has TRBV6-6 and TRBJ1-1; D not resolved. Germline CDR1 and CDR2: MNHNY and SVGAGI (reference sequence). The V gene lost 2 bases and the J gene lost 11 bases, with 12 bases spanning the gap. CDR3 length: 12 residues. CDR3 protein: CASSYEDRVAFF. Written as DNA, the CDR3 is TGTGCCAGCAGTTACGAAGATCGGGTGGCTTTCTTT.

The chain links TRBV2 to TRBJ1-5; TRBD1 is a possible D gene (5 bases). CDR1 SNHLY and CDR2 FYNNEI come from the germline V gene. The CDR3 has 16 amino acids. Trimming stripped 4 bases from V and 7 bases from J, with 20 bases between. The CDR3 DNA reads as TGTGCCAGCAGTGGGGTTGGGGCAGCCGGGGGACAGCCCCAGCATTTT. Its translation is CASSGVGAAGGQPQHF.

Remarks on this clone: Other nucleotide sequences in the sample specify the same CDR3. This sequence joins TRBV19 and TRBJ2-3; 7 bases map to TRBD2. The CDR3 is 14 amino acids. Germline V gene lookup returns CDR1 LNHDA and CDR2 SQIVND (reference sequence). V lost 4 bases to trimming and J lost 0 bases; unmatched junction nucleotides: 1. The CDR3 DNA reads as TGTGCCAGTAGTAGAGCGGGAAGCACAGATACGCAGTATTTT. Translation: CASSRAGSTDTQYF.

This chain uses TRBV30 with TRBJ2-7, with TRBD1 matching over 7 bases. Germline CDR1 and CDR2: GTSNPN and SVGIG (reference sequence). This CDR3 has 12 residues. The J segment lost 6 bases and the V segment lost 2 bases, leaving 4 bases of the junction unmatched. The CDR3: CAWSRQGTEQYF. The CDR3 coding sequence is TGTGCCTGGAGTCGACAGGGTACCGAGCAGTACTTC.

This rearrangement joins TRBV30 to TRBJ1-5; D not certain. From germline, CDR1 is GTSNPN and CDR2 SVGIG (reference sequence). The CDR3 covers 14 residues. Between the trimmed V and J ends, which lost 8 bases and 5 bases, there was a span of 19 bases. The CDR3 sequence is CASQSTTGHQPQHF. The CDR3 nucleotides are TGTGCCAGTCAATCCACGACCGGACATCAGCCCCAGCATTTT.

This clone showed up just once. The chain uses TRBV5-1 and TRBJ1-2, with D tentatively TRBD1 (5 bases). The CDR3 extends over 15 amino acids. Germline CDR1 SGHRS, CDR2 YFSETQ. V lost 0 bases and J lost 7, with 16 bases in between. The CDR3 region has the DNA TGCGCCAGCAGCTTGGATGGGAGCAGGGCGGTTGGCTACACCTTC. Amino acids: CASSLDGSRAVGYTF.

The gene calls are TRBV6-5 and TRBJ1-1, with TRBD1 matching over 9 bases. Germline lookup yields CDR1 MNHEY and CDR2 SVGAGI. J was trimmed by 4 bases and V by 8 bases; bases with no gene match: 11. The CDR3 consists of 15 residues. The CDR3 nucleotides are TGTGCCAGCGGGTATACAGGGGGCGCGGGCACTGAAGCTTTCTTT. It yields the protein CASGYTGGAGTEAFF.

This chain links TRBV6-6 with TRBJ2-5, with D possibly TRBD2 on 6 matching bases. Germline V gene data show CDR1 as MNHNY and CDR2 as SVGAGI (reference sequence). Trimming pared 6 bases from V and 2 bases from J, leaving 13 bases between. This CDR3 has 14 amino acids. CDR3 in DNA: TGTGCCAGCAGACCCGGAGGGGTACAAGAGACCCAGTACTTC. Amino acid sequence: CASRPGGVQETQYF.

This chain links TRBV7-2 with TRBJ1-3, with a tentative D call TRBD1 (5 bases). Trimming removed 4 bases at V and 2 bases at J, with 12 bases between. The CDR3 sequence is 15 residues long. CDR1 and CDR2 (germline): SGHTA, FQGNSA. Here the CDR3 DNA reads TGTGCCAGCAGCTCAGATAGGGGCCCTGGAAACACCATATATTTT. Encoded protein: CASSSDRGPGNTIYF.

J is TRBJ2-4 and V is TRBV11-2; TRBD1 agrees at 7 bases. J lost 6 bases, V lost 4 bases, and 6 bases had no gene match. Germline V gives CDR1 SGHAT, CDR2 FQNNGV. This CDR3 contains 14 residues. CDR3 in DNA: TGTGCCAGCAGCTCGCTCAGGACAGGAAACATTCAGTACTTC. Amino acids: CASSSLRTGNIQYF.

The rearrangement links TRBV7-6 to TRBJ2-7; the match to TRBD2 covers 9 bases. Trimming at V came to 2 bases and at J to 6 bases, leaving 17 bases not matched to a gene. The CDR3 loop spans 18 amino acids. Germline CDR1 is SGHVS and CDR2 is FNYEAQ. As DNA, the CDR3 is TGTGCCAGCAGCTTATTGGGGGCGGGAGGGTCTTATGGTGGCGAGCAGTACTTC. This encodes CASSLLGAGGSYGGEQYF.

Concerning this clone itself: Other DNA sequences in this specimen translate into the identical CDR3. The chain carries TRBV7-9 and TRBJ2-7, with D possibly called TRBD1 or TRBD2 (5 bases each). The CDR3 extends over 10 amino acids. V shed 8 bases and J shed 6 bases, with 8 bases lying between them. Germline V gene lookup returns CDR1 SEHNR and CDR2 FQNEAQ (reference sequence). The CDR3 loop reads CASGGGEQYF. The CDR3 DNA is TGTGCCAGCGGTGGGGGCGAGCAGTACTTC.

V gene TRBV30 combines with J gene TRBJ2-7; D gene unclear. The CDR3 runs to 11 residues. CDR1 and CDR2 (germline): GTSNPN, SVGIG (reference sequence). Deletions cut 1 base from V and 7 bases from J, with 8 bases between. The CDR3 DNA is TGTGCCTGGAGTGGAATGACAGAGCAGTACTTC. It is translated as CAWSGMTEQYF.

This chain connects TRBV29-1 to TRBJ1-2, with D possibly being TRBD1 (6 bases). Germline V gives CDR1 SQVTM, CDR2 ANQGSEA. Trimming cost V 4 bases and J 4 bases, with 13 bases left between them. The CDR3 runs 13 residues. CDR3: CSVVRDTGYGYTF. The CDR3 nucleotides read TGCAGCGTTGTACGGGACACAGGCTATGGCTACACCTTC.

V and J are TRBV5-1 and TRBJ1-3, with TRBD1 as a possible D gene (5 bases). V was shortened by 6 bases and J by 4 bases, with 17 bases between the two germline ends. Per germline, CDR1 SGHRS and CDR2 YFSETQ. CDR3 length equals 15 residues. The CDR3 coding sequence is TGCGCCAGCACCCGGGATCCAGGGACGGGAAACACCATATATTTT. Residues: CASTRDPGTGNTIYF. Full variable domain (outside the CDR3, taken from reference TRBV5-1 and TRBJ1-3): KAGVTQTPRYLIKTRGQQVTLSCSPISGHRSVSWYQQTPGQGLQFLFEYFSETQRNKGNFPGRFSGRQFSNSRSEMNVSTLELGDSALYLCASTRDPGTGNTIYFGEGSWLTVV.

The chain carries TRBV4-3 and TRBJ1-4; maybe TRBD1 (5 bases). The V end lost 0 bases, the J end lost 0 bases, and 17 bases lay between the germline ends. CDR3 size: 19 residues. The germline CDR1 and CDR2 sequences are LGHNA and YSLEER. CDR3 bases: TGCGCCAGCAGCCAAGATGTCCAACGGGGGATTGCAACTAATGAAAAACTGTTTTTT. Amino acid sequence: CASSQDVQRGIATNEKLFF.

This CDR3 is CASSLGSISYNEQFF. Written as DNA, the CDR3 is TGTGCCAGCAGCTTGGGGAGCATCTCCTACAATGAGCAGTTCTTC. The chain links TRBV5-4 to TRBJ2-1; no reliable D call. The CDR3 is 15 residues long. Germline CDR1 reads SGHNT; CDR2 reads YYREEE (reference sequence). The V and J ends lost 0 bases and 0 bases respectively, with 7 bases between them.

The chain joins TRBV29-1 to TRBJ2-3; D possibly corresponds to TRBD2 (5 bases). The CDR3 loop spans 14 amino acids. Trimming removed 6 bases at V and 4 bases at J, with 17 bases between. Germline V gene sequence: CDR1 SQVTM, CDR2 ANQGSEA. CDR3 residues: CSVRSLLRADTQYF. In nucleotides, the CDR3 is TGCAGCGTCCGAAGCCTCCTGCGGGCAGATACGCAGTATTTT.